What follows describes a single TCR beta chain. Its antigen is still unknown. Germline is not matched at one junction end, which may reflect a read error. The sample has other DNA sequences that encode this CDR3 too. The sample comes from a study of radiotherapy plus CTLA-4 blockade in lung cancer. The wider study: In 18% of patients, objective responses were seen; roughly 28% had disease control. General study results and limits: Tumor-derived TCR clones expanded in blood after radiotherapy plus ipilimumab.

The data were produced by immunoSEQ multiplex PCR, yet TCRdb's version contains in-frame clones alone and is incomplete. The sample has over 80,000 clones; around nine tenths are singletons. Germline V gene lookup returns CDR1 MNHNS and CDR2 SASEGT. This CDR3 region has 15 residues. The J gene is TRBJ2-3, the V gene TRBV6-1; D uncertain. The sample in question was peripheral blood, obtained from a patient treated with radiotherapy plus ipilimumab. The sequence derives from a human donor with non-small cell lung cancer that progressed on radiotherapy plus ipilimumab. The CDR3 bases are TGCGCCAGCAGTGGTGACACCACTAGCACAGATACGCAGTATTTT. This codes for CASSGDTTSTDTQYF.